What follows are 17 T cell receptor beta chains derived from one specimen sequenced in a study of blood T cell repertoires in COVID-19. Profiled with immunoSEQ multiplex PCR; TCRdb holds only in-frame clones, not every one. The sample has approximately 120,000 clones, 90% to 95% seen once; the top ten hold around 2%. Sequenced sample: peripheral blood. All receptors derive from a man between 50 and 59 years old with COVID-19, enrolled during active disease.

This clone was seen once. The CDR3 DNA sequence: TGTGCCAGTAGTACCAGACAGGGAGGTGGCACTGAAGCTTTCTTT. Translation gives CASSTRQGGGTEAFF. The chain recombines TRBV19 with TRBJ1-1; 7 nucleotides agree with TRBD1. Germline V CDR1 and CDR2: LNHDA, SQIVND (reference sequence). The CDR3 has 15 amino acids. The V and J ends lost 4 bases and 4 bases, in that order; junction bases with no gene match: 9.

This chain links TRBV6-2 or TRBV6-3 with TRBJ2-7; D uncertain. V lost 2 bases, J lost 4 bases, and 9 bases lay in between. Germline V gives CDR1 MNHEY, CDR2 SVGEGT. The CDR3 loop spans 13 amino acids. This CDR3 reads CASSYGGKYEQYF. The CDR3 DNA follows: TGTGCCAGCAGTTACGGCGGAAAGTACGAGCAGTACTTC.

The chain has TRBV2 and TRBJ2-7; 7 bases are shared with TRBD1. CDR3 size: 11 residues. Germline CDR1 is SNHLY and CDR2 is FYNNEI. The junction had 2 bases not matched to a gene; V was cut back by 6 bases and J by 6 bases. CDR3 sequence reads: CASRTGFEQYF. CDR3 DNA sequence: TGTGCCAGCAGGACAGGGTTCGAGCAGTACTTC.

This chain connects TRBV6-5 to TRBJ2-5; TRBD2 matches 7 bases. CDR3 length: 14 residues. Per germline, CDR1 MNHEY and CDR2 SVGAGI. The V and J ends lost 6 bases and 1 base, in that order; junction bases with no gene match: 5. CDR3: CASRPSGIQETQYF. CDR3 DNA: TGTGCCAGCAGACCCAGCGGGATCCAAGAGACCCAGTACTTC.

This clone was counted once. The rearrangement joins TRBV11-3 to TRBJ2-3; 9 nucleotides line up with TRBD1. Germline V gives CDR1 SGHNT, CDR2 YENEEA. With V trimmed by 5 bases and J by 5 bases, 5 bases remained unmatched. There are 14 residues in the CDR3. CDR3 nucleotides: TGTGCCAGCAGCCCTAGGACAGGGGAAGATACGCAGTATTTT. Translating gives CASSPRTGEDTQYF. The whole variable domain, filled in from reference TRBV11-3 and TRBJ2-3, reads EAGVVQSPRYKIIEKKQPVAFWCNPISGHNTLYWYLQNLGQGPELLIRYENEEAVDDSQLPKDRFSAERLKGVDSTLKIQPAELGDSAVYLCASSPRTGEDTQYFGPGTRLTVL.

This clone was counted once. The chain carries TRBV18 and TRBJ2-7, with 11 positions matching TRBD2. The length of the CDR3 is 14 residues. Germline-derived CDR1 and CDR2 are KGHSH and LQKENI. Unmatched junction bases numbered 3, after V lost 5 bases and J lost 3 bases. The CDR3 loop reads CASSATSGSYEQYF. The CDR3 DNA follows: TGTGCCAGCTCAGCCACTAGCGGGAGCTACGAGCAGTACTTC.

The chain carries TRBV3-1 (or the pseudogene TRBV3-2) and TRBJ1-3, with D unclear. The germline CDR1 and CDR2 sequences are LGHDT and YNNKEL (reference sequence). CDR3 length: 15 amino acids. Trimming left V 0 bases short and J 0 bases short, with 6 bases between. The CDR3 protein is CASSQDAGSGNTIYF. The CDR3 DNA is TGTGCCAGCAGCCAAGATGCAGGCTCTGGAAACACCATATATTTT.

The genes are TRBV11-2 and TRBJ2-3; tentatively, D is TRBD1 (5 bases). CDR1 and CDR2 from the germline V gene are SGHAT and FQNNGV. The CDR3 has 13 residues. Between the trimmed V and J ends, which lost 3 bases and 4 bases, there was a span of 8 bases. As DNA, the CDR3 is TGTGCCAGCAGCTTGGGGCGTGCAGATACGCAGTATTTT. Translation gives CASSLGRADTQYF.

In its sample, this clone was seen once. V gene TRBV6-1 combines with J gene TRBJ2-7, with TRBD2 as a possible D gene (6 bases). CDR3 size: 14 residues. Trimming took off 3 bases at V and 1 base at J, with 10 bases between the two ends. The germline V gene encodes CDR1 MNHNS and CDR2 SASEGT. The CDR3 protein is CASSDSGGSYEQYF. DNA for the CDR3: TGTGCCAGCAGTGATTCCGGAGGGTCCTACGAGCAGTACTTC.

This clone was detected once. V and J are TRBV9 and TRBJ1-6; D gene unclear. Trimming shortened V by 0 bases and J by 7 bases, and 5 bases separated the two germline ends. This CDR3 has 13 amino acids. The germline V gene has CDR1 SGDLS and CDR2 YYNGEE. CDR3 in amino acids: CASSVDINSPLHF. CDR3 DNA sequence: TGTGCCAGCAGCGTAGATATCAATTCACCCCTCCACTTT.

A few counts support this clone. The V and J genes are TRBV19 and TRBJ2-3; 8 bases match TRBD2. Per germline, CDR1 LNHDA and CDR2 SQIVND (reference sequence). The CDR3 runs to 15 residues. The junction had 8 bases not matched to a gene; V was cut back by 5 bases and J by 4 bases. CDR3 sequence (DNA): TGTGCCAGTAGTCTAAGCGGGAGAACCCCAGATACGCAGTATTTT. This sequence encodes CASSLSGRTPDTQYF.

This chain uses TRBV28 with TRBJ1-4; 7 nucleotides match TRBD1. CDR3 length: 14 residues. Germline V CDR1 and CDR2: MDHEN, SYDVKM. V dropped 5 bases and J dropped 3; count of bases not matched to a gene: 3. The CDR3 reads CASSRQGPNEKLFF. The CDR3, as DNA: TGTGCCAGCAGTCGACAGGGCCCTAATGAAAAACTGTTTTTT.

CDR3 amino acids: CASSQEGATGDNSPLHF. The CDR3 DNA follows: TGCGCCAGCAGCCAAGAGGGGGCGACAGGGGATAATTCACCCCTCCACTTT. The rearrangement links TRBV4-1 to TRBJ1-6, with 8 positions matching TRBD1. This CDR3 has 17 amino acids. The germline V gene has CDR1 MGHRA and CDR2 YSYEKL. Trimming removed 0 bases from V and 5 bases from J; junction bases left unmatched: 6.

The CDR3 DNA reads TGTGCCATCAGTGGGGGACTAGTCACCGGGGAGCTGTTTTTT. Amino acid sequence: CAISGGLVTGELFF. This sequence joins TRBV10-3 and TRBJ2-2; 8 bases match TRBD2. With 4 bases clipped from V and 4 bases from J, the junction kept 2 bases outside the gene matches. This CDR3 has 14 amino acids. In germline, CDR1 is ENHRY, CDR2 SYGVKD.

The chain joins TRBV9 to TRBJ2-2; TRBD2 matches at 11 bases. There are 16 residues in the CDR3. With V trimmed by 4 bases and J by 7 bases, 9 bases remained unmatched. Germline V gene data show CDR1 as SGDLS and CDR2 as YYNGEE. The CDR3: CASSSHSGRAGGELFF. The DNA of the CDR3 is TGTGCCAGCAGCTCCCATAGCGGGAGGGCCGGCGGGGAGCTGTTTTTT. The full variable domain, with the rest looked up from reference TRBV9 and TRBJ2-2, is DSGVTQTPKHLITATGQRVTLRCSPRSGDLSVYWYQQSLDQGLQFLIQYYNGEERAKGNILERFSAQQFPDLHSELNLSSLELGDSALYFCASSSHSGRAGGELFFGEGSRLTVL.

The chain combines TRBV10-3 with TRBJ2-5; TRBD2 matches at 9 bases. Losses at the gene ends were 8 bases for V and 3 bases for J; bases not matched to a gene: 7. Germline CDR1 and CDR2: ENHRY and SYGVKD. The CDR3 sequence is 14 residues long. The CDR3 nucleotides are TGTGCCATCGGAGCGGGAGGAGTAGAAGAGACCCAGTACTTC. Protein sequence: CAIGAGGVEETQYF.

The chain is built from TRBV28 and TRBJ1-3; a weak D match, TRBD1 (5 bases). CDR3 length equals 15 residues. Germline CDR1 reads MDHEN; CDR2 reads SYDVKM. The V gene lost 3 bases and the J gene lost 6 bases, with 15 bases spanning the gap. The CDR3 coding sequence is TGTGCCAGCAGTTTGGGGGGATCAACTGCAAACACCATATATTTT. Protein sequence: CASSLGGSTANTIYF.